The clone carrying this TCR beta chain was found once. Germline V gene lookup returns CDR1 SGHRS and CDR2 YFSETQ. CDR3 length equals 15 residues. This sample is part of a study of immune characterization of retroperitoneal liposarcoma. TCRdb re-called the PCR reads with MiXCR, one entry per CDR3 protein. The data contain more than 9,000 distinct CDR3 sequences, 37% of them singletons. The sequence came from a female donor with retroperitoneal liposarcoma. The sample comprised tumor tissue. The genes are TRBV5-1 and TRBJ2-3; 9 bases map to TRBD1. Judging by the DNA end, TRBJ2-1 fits better; the J call may be wrong. CDR3 sequence reads: CASKQGTGNLNEQFF. CDR3 in DNA: TGCGCCAGCAAACAAGGGACAGGGAACCTCAATGAGCAGTTCTTC.